The 15 T cell receptor beta chains given below trace back to one sample, sequenced in a study of cytomegalovirus exposure and HLA in healthy donors. Vbeta (60) and Jbeta (13) primers were used in the PCR. The method was immunoSEQ multiplex PCR; TCRdb's version includes in-frame clones alone and lacks a portion of them. The repertoire holds approximately 110,000 clones, with about four fifths as singletons. Sample: PBMCs. The source is a woman aged 25 to 39 in good health and CMV-seronegative.

The chain links TRBV9 to TRBJ2-5; D is perhaps TRBD1 (6 bases). Per germline, CDR1 SGDLS and CDR2 YYNGEE. The CDR3 covers 15 residues. V was trimmed by 3 bases and J by 4 bases, leaving 16 bases between them. In nucleotides, the CDR3 is TGTGCCAGCAGCGAATCAGGGGCTAAAGTAGAGACCCAGTACTTC. It yields the protein CASSESGAKVETQYF.

V usage is TRBV9 and J usage is TRBJ2-2; a weak D match, TRBD1 (5 bases). Between the trimmed V and J ends, which lost 0 bases and 0 bases, there was a span of 21 bases. This CDR3 comprises 20 residues. CDR1 is SGDLS, CDR2 YYNGEE, per germline. This chain's CDR3 is CASSVVWSGQKLANTGELFF. The CDR3 DNA reads TGTGCCAGCAGCGTAGTATGGTCTGGACAAAAGCTCGCGAACACCGGGGAGCTGTTTTTT. Full variable domain (remainder filled in from reference TRBV9 and TRBJ2-2): DSGVTQTPKHLITATGQRVTLRCSPRSGDLSVYWYQQSLDQGLQFLIQYYNGEERAKGNILERFSAQQFPDLHSELNLSSLELGDSALYFCASSVVWSGQKLANTGELFFGEGSRLTVL.

V gene TRBV27 combines with J gene TRBJ2-2, with TRBD2 identical over 12 bases. Germline CDR1 MNHEY, CDR2 SMNVEV (reference sequence). The CDR3 runs 18 residues. J gave up 5 bases and V 5 bases, and 12 bases lay outside the gene matches. CDR3 sequence reads: CASSPRLAGVSATGELFF. The CDR3 DNA reads TGTGCCAGCAGTCCCAGACTAGCGGGAGTTTCGGCGACCGGGGAGCTGTTTTTT.

The chain recombines TRBV6-1 with TRBJ1-1; D ambiguous. Germline CDR1 MNHNS, CDR2 SASEGT. V was cut by 7 bases and J by 1 base, with 10 bases left in between. CDR3 length: 13 residues. CDR3 in DNA: TGTGCCAGCACCCGACGGGAGAACACTGAAGCTTTCTTT. Residues: CASTRRENTEAFF.

This clone has a single count. Here the CDR3 DNA reads TGTGCCAGCTCACCACGGACCGCAAGGCGCGGGAGGGCCGAAGAGACCCAGTACTTC. This codes for CASSPRTARRGRAEETQYF. The V call is TRBV18, the J call TRBJ2-5, with TRBD2 matching over 9 bases. This CDR3 comprises 19 residues. CDR1 and CDR2 from the germline V gene are KGHSH and LQKENI. After removal of 1 base from V and 3 bases from J, the junction contained 15 bases not matched to a gene.

This chain uses TRBV7-9 with TRBJ1-3; 7 bases agree with TRBD1. With 5 bases clipped from V and 7 bases from J, the junction kept 11 bases outside the gene matches. The CDR3 is 15 amino acids. From germline, CDR1 is SEHNR and CDR2 FQNEAQ (reference sequence). The CDR3 sequence is CASSLASPRGNTIYF. The CDR3 nucleotides read TGTGCCAGCAGCCTCGCGAGTCCCAGGGGGAACACCATATATTTT.

The V and J genes are TRBV6-1 and TRBJ2-1; TRBD2 aligns across 7 bases. The junction had 5 bases not matched to a gene; V was cut back by 4 bases and J by 2 bases. CDR3 length equals 15 residues. Germline assignment: CDR1 MNHNS and CDR2 SASEGT. CDR3 sequence (DNA): TGTGCCAGCAGTGCGCTGGGAGGGGCCTACAATGAGCAGTTCTTC. Its protein product is CASSALGGAYNEQFF.

V usage is TRBV5-1 and J usage is TRBJ2-5, with 8 bases lining up with TRBD2. Germline assignment: CDR1 SGHRS and CDR2 YFSETQ. Trimming at V came to 4 bases and at J to 0 bases, leaving 8 bases not matched to a gene. The CDR3 extends over 16 amino acids. The CDR3, as DNA: TGCGCCAGCAGCCTGGTGGTAGCGGGGTACCAAGAGACCCAGTACTTC. Translated, it gives CASSLVVAGYQETQYF.

The chain carries TRBV5-1 and TRBJ2-1, with D uncertain. Germline V gives CDR1 SGHRS, CDR2 YFSETQ. This CDR3 has 13 residues. V dropped 3 bases and J dropped 6 bases, with 10 bases sitting between them. The CDR3 DNA reads as TGCGCCAGCAGCTCCGACTTGCCCAATGAGCAGTTCTTC. Protein: CASSSDLPNEQFF.

The J gene is TRBJ2-7, the V gene TRBV4-2; 8 bases are shared with TRBD1. In germline, CDR1 is LGHNA, CDR2 YNFKEQ. V was pared by 6 bases and J by 3 bases, with 10 bases of the junction left unmatched. This CDR3 spans 15 amino acids. The CDR3 bases are TGTGCCAGCAGTCCACGGGACAGGAGTGTCTACGAGCAGTACTTC. Encoded protein: CASSPRDRSVYEQYF.

The chain recombines TRBV18 with TRBJ2-7; TRBD1 agrees at 9 bases. V lost 5 bases to trimming and J lost 2 bases; unmatched junction nucleotides: 13. The CDR3 totals 17 residues. From germline, CDR1 is KGHSH and CDR2 LQKENI. The CDR3: CASSVLSVRDRAYEQYF. CDR3 coding DNA: TGTGCCAGCTCAGTACTATCAGTCCGGGACAGGGCCTACGAGCAGTACTTC.

This rearrangement joins TRBV5-1 to TRBJ2-1; D not certain. V was cut by 3 bases and J by 1 base, with 5 bases left in between. The CDR3 consists of 13 residues. Per the germline V gene, CDR1 is SGHRS and CDR2 is YFSETQ. CDR3 region: CASSSRSYNEQFF. CDR3 DNA: TGCGCCAGCAGCTCCAGATCCTACAATGAGCAGTTCTTC.

The chain combines TRBV6-5 with TRBJ2-7; TRBD2 aligns across 15 bases. With 8 bases clipped from V and 3 bases from J, the junction kept 2 bases outside the gene matches. The CDR3 has 14 residues. The germline V gene encodes CDR1 MNHEY and CDR2 SVGAGI. The CDR3 nucleotides read TGTGCCAGCCAGGGACTAGCGGGAGGCTACGAGCAGTACTTC. Its translation: CASQGLAGGYEQYF.

The rearrangement joins TRBV10-2 to TRBJ1-2; 7 bases match TRBD1. Germline lookup yields CDR1 WSHSY and CDR2 SAAADI. J gave up 6 bases and V 3 bases, and 7 bases lay outside the gene matches. This CDR3 contains 14 residues. CDR3 residues: CASSESLGQDGYTF. The DNA of the CDR3 is TGCGCCAGCAGTGAATCCTTAGGACAGGATGGCTACACCTTC.

The rearrangement links TRBV25-1 to TRBJ2-7; TRBD2 matches at 12 bases. Germline V lookup: CDR1 MGHDK, CDR2 SYGVNS. The CDR3 runs 16 residues. The ends lost 0 bases at V and 2 bases at J; junction bases unmatched: 2. The CDR3 spells CASSEYRLAGAYEQYF. CDR3 DNA sequence: TGTGCCAGCAGTGAATATAGACTAGCGGGAGCCTACGAGCAGTACTTC.